This T cell receptor (beta chain) comes out of a study of PD-1 blockade in mismatch repair-deficient tumors. About the research overall: All were previously treated, progressing patients with around eleven mismatch repair-deficient cancer types.

Some clones are missing from TCRdb's copy, which holds only in-frame ones; the method was immunoSEQ multiplex PCR. The data show over 100,000 clones, about 80% seen once. About this clone itself: No antigen is known for it.

Study results and caveats: Rapid post-treatment expansion, then contraction, generally preceding radiologic response, marked tumor-resident clones.

TCR sequencing covered a few patients who responded to pembrolizumab. Germline V gene data show CDR1 as ENHRY and CDR2 as SYGVKD. The CDR3 spans 17 residues. Losses at the gene ends were 7 bases for V and 0 bases for J; bases not matched to a gene: 9. This sequence originates from an adult with mismatch repair-deficient cancer. Sequenced here: peripheral blood, sampled 60 weeks after starting pembrolizumab. The rearrangement joins TRBV10-3 to TRBJ2-6; 7 bases match TRBD1. Written as DNA, the CDR3 is TGTGCCATCAAAAAGGACAGGCATTTCTCTGGGGCCAACGTCCTGACTTTC. As protein: CAIKKDRHFSGANVLTF.